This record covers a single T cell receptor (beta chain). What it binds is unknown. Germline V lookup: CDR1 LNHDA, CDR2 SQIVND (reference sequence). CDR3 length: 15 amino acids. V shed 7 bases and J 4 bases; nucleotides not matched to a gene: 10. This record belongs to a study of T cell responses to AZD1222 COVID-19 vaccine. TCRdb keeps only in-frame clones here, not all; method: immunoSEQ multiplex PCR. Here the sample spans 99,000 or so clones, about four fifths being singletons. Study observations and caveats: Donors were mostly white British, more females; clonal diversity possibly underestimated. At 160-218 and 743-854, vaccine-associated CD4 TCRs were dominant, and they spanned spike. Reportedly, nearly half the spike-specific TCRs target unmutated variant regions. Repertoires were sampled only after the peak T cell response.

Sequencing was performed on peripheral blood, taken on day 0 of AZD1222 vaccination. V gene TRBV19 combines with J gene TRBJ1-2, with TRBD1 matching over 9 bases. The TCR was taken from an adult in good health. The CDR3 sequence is CASTAGQGRGYGYTF. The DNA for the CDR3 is TGTGCCAGTACCGCGGGACAGGGACGCGGCTATGGCTACACCTTC. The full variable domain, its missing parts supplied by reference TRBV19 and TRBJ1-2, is DGGITQSPKYLFRKEGQNVTLSCEQNLNHDAMYWYRQDPGQGLRLIYYSQIVNDFQKGDIAEGYSVSREKKESFPLTVTSAQKNPTAFYLCASTAGQGRGYGYTFGSGTRLTVV.